This T cell receptor (beta chain) was found in a study of blood T cell repertoires in COVID-19. About the research overall: PBMCs, B-cell-depleted T cells, or T cells provided the cDNA or gDNA that made up the material.

CDR3 size: 12 residues. V was clipped by 9 bases and J by 6 bases; unmatched bases: 5. Germline V gives CDR1 SNHLY, CDR2 FYNNEI. While infection was still active, Seattle patients were enrolled and then followed longitudinally. Authors' analysis steps: Reference gene primer amplification yielded estimated nucleated cell counts. This table comes from immunoSEQ multiplex PCR, and its TCRdb copy is limited to in-frame clones, with some not included. V, J and clone size were drawn from that table, and D and trimming were deduced from the DNA. The table has some 120,000 clones, 85% to 90% seen once. Sequencing input: peripheral blood. V and J are TRBV2 and TRBJ2-7; the match to TRBD2 covers 10 bases. This receptor was identified in a woman of 80 years or more with COVID-19, enrolled during active disease. The CDR3 spells CARSSGRGEQYF. CDR3 DNA sequence: TGTGCCAGGTCTAGCGGGAGAGGCGAGCAGTACTTC.